This T cell receptor (beta chain) was found in a study of blood T cell repertoires in COVID-19. The CDR3 is made up of 18 amino acids. The germline gives CDR1 KGHSH, CDR2 LQKENI. Trimming took 3 bases from V and 0 from J, leaving 18 bases between them. This clone appeared a few times. The table came from immunoSEQ multiplex PCR; TCRdb's copy has only in-frame clones and leaves some out. The table shows 140,000 or so clones, with 70% to 90% occurring only once. The receptor's source is a human donor with acute or convalescent COVID-19. The donor label of this sample is uncertain. Sequencing used peripheral blood. The chain has TRBV18 and TRBJ1-5; maybe TRBD1 (6 bases). DNA of the CDR3: TGTGCCAGCTCACCGCCGGGCGGGGGCGGGTATAGCAATCAGCCCCAGCATTTT. It is translated as CASSPPGGGGYSNQPQHF.